These 32 T cell receptor beta chains share one sample of origin, sequenced in a study of blood T cell repertoires in COVID-19. Here immunoSEQ multiplex PCR was the method, and the copy in TCRdb shows in-frame clones only, minus some. The sample has over 120,000 clones, about four fifths seen once. The sample consisted of peripheral blood. The source of these receptors is a human donor in a cohort sampled during active COVID-19.

As for this clone: This may come from a read error, since a much larger clone is one base off. The same CDR3 is also encoded by other DNA sequences in this sample. The V call is TRBV7-9, the J call TRBJ1-5; no clear D gene. The V end lost 1 base, the J end lost 0 bases, and 7 bases lay between the germline ends. This CDR3 has 15 amino acids. Germline V CDR1 and CDR2: SEHNR, FQNEAQ (reference sequence). CDR3 protein: CASSLGGYSNQPQHF. In nucleotides, the CDR3 is TGTGCCAGCAGCTTAGGAGGGTATAGCAATCAGCCCCAGCATTTT.

This clone has more than one count but fewer than ten. The chain joins TRBV7-2 to TRBJ1-1, with 8 bases identical to TRBD1. The germline CDR1 and CDR2 sequences are SGHTA and FQGNSA. Trimming cost V 0 bases and J 2 bases; bases outside gene matches: 8. The CDR3 extends over 17 amino acids. In DNA form, the CDR3 reads TGTGCCAGCAGCTTAGCAAGGACAGGGTGGAGAAACACTGAAGCTTTCTTT. Translation gives CASSLARTGWRNTEAFF.

This clone was detected a few times. The rearrangement joins TRBV16 to TRBJ2-1, with D maybe TRBD1 (7 bases). The germline V and J ends were trimmed by 4 bases and 8 bases, with 18 bases remaining between them. Per the germline V gene, CDR1 is KGHSY and CDR2 is FQNENV. The CDR3 is 15 amino acids. The CDR3 sequence: CASSPNQGGGDEQFF. The CDR3, as DNA: TGTGCCAGCAGCCCCAACCAGGGGGGTGGCGATGAGCAGTTCTTC.

V gene TRBV4-2 combines with J gene TRBJ2-7; 11 bases align to TRBD2. The CDR3 length is 16 residues. The junction had 5 bases not matched to a gene; V was cut back by 2 bases and J by 2 bases. Germline V gives CDR1 LGHNA, CDR2 YNFKEQ. The CDR3: CASSQPTSGITYEQYF. The CDR3 nucleotides are TGTGCCAGCAGCCAACCGACTAGCGGGATAACCTACGAGCAGTACTTC.

The chain recombines TRBV28 with TRBJ2-1, with TRBD2 matching over 12 bases. This CDR3 region has 16 residues. The J segment lost 4 bases and the V segment lost 4 bases, leaving 5 bases of the junction unmatched. Per the germline V gene, CDR1 is MDHEN and CDR2 is SYDVKM. CDR3 sequence reads: CASSSSGTSGYNEQFF. DNA of the CDR3: TGTGCCAGCAGTTCGTCCGGGACTAGCGGGTACAATGAGCAGTTCTTC. The complete variable domain, with remaining parts taken from reference TRBV28 and TRBJ2-1, reads DVKVTQSSRYLVKRTGEKVFLECVQDMDHENMFWYRQDPGLGLRLIYFSYDVKMKEKGDIPEGYSVSREKKERFSLILESASTNQTSMYLCASSSSGTSGYNEQFFGPGTRLTVL.

The rearrangement joins TRBV5-1 to TRBJ2-3; the match to TRBD1 covers 7 bases. Trimming removed 4 bases from V and 1 base from J; junction bases left unmatched: 3. The germline V gene encodes CDR1 SGHRS and CDR2 YFSETQ. CDR3 length: 14 residues. CDR3 sequence: CASSPGTGTDTQYF. CDR3 DNA: TGCGCCAGCAGCCCGGGGACAGGCACAGATACGCAGTATTTT.

The V gene is TRBV7-9, the J gene TRBJ2-2; 9 bases are a match to TRBD1. Trimming removed 6 bases from V and 4 bases from J; junction bases left unmatched: 6. The CDR3 is made up of 15 amino acids. Per germline, CDR1 SEHNR and CDR2 FQNEAQ (reference sequence). The CDR3 sequence is CASRRGQGATGELFF. The DNA of the CDR3 is TGTGCCAGCAGGCGGGGACAGGGTGCCACCGGGGAGCTGTTTTTT. Complete variable domain (other parts from reference TRBV7-9 and TRBJ2-2): DTGVSQNPRHKITKRGQNVTFRCDPISEHNRLYWYRQTLGQGPEFLTYFQNEAQLEKSRLLSDRFSAERPKGSFSTLEIQRTEQGDSAMYLCASRRGQGATGELFFGEGSRLTVL.

CDR3: CSVDVTSGRAQYF. CDR3 nucleotide sequence: TGCAGCGTTGATGTCACTAGCGGGAGGGCGCAGTACTTC. This chain links TRBV29-1 with TRBJ2-7; TRBD2 aligns across 13 bases. J gave up 9 bases and V 3 bases, and 5 bases lay outside the gene matches. Germline V gives CDR1 SQVTM, CDR2 ANQGSEA. The CDR3 contains 13 residues.

CDR3 bases: TGTGCCAGCAGTTTTCACAGGGGGAACTATGGCTACACCTTC. Amino acids: CASSFHRGNYGYTF. The rearrangement joins TRBV28 to TRBJ1-2, with 8 bases aligning to TRBD1. The ends lost 3 bases at V and 2 bases at J; junction bases unmatched: 2. Germline-derived CDR1 and CDR2 are MDHEN and SYDVKM. The CDR3 spans 14 residues.

The chain combines TRBV2 with TRBJ2-6; no firm D call. Looked up from germline, CDR1 is SNHLY and CDR2 is FYNNEI. V gave up 8 bases and J gave up 0 bases, with 11 bases separating them. This CDR3 is 15 amino acids long. In DNA form, the CDR3 reads TGTGCCAGCGAGCTCCTGAGCTCTGGGGCCAACGTCCTGACTTTC. It encodes CASELLSSGANVLTF. The full variable domain, completed using reference TRBV2 and TRBJ2-6, is EPEVTQTPSHQVTQMGQEVILRCVPISNHLYFYWYRQILGQKVEFLVSFYNNEISEKSEIFDDQFSVERPDGSNFTLKIRSTKLEDSAMYFCASELLSSGANVLTFGAGSRLTVL.

The rearrangement joins TRBV4-1 to TRBJ1-6; no clear D. The CDR3 has 18 residues. V lost 2 bases to trimming and J lost 0 bases, with 14 bases between them. The V gene's germline CDR1 is MGHRA and CDR2 YSYEKL. The CDR3 DNA reads as TGCGCCAGCAGCCAATATTTAAGAGGGAGCTCCTATAATTCACCCCTCCACTTT. It translates to CASSQYLRGSSYNSPLHF.

Notes on this clone: The sample carries other DNA sequences with the same CDR3. The gene calls are TRBV9 and TRBJ2-5; D perhaps matches TRBD2 (5 bases). With 3 bases removed from V and 2 bases from J, the gap between germline ends came to 11 bases. Germline V gives CDR1 SGDLS, CDR2 YYNGEE. The CDR3 is made up of 14 amino acids. This chain's CDR3 is CASSGGGLQETQYF. For the CDR3, the DNA is TGTGCCAGCAGCGGCGGAGGATTACAAGAGACCCAGTACTTC.

This clone showed up just once. The rearrangement joins TRBV9 to TRBJ2-1, with TRBD2 identical over 14 bases. The germline CDR1 and CDR2 sequences are SGDLS and YYNGEE. This CDR3 spans 18 amino acids. Trimming cost V 3 bases and J 5 bases; bases outside gene matches: 10. The CDR3 here is CASSAQVLGLAGDNEQFF. The CDR3 coding sequence is TGTGCCAGCAGCGCACAGGTCTTGGGACTAGCGGGGGACAATGAGCAGTTCTTC.

The chain links TRBV27 to TRBJ2-7, with D possibly matching TRBD2 (6 bases). The CDR3 runs to 13 residues. Trimming removed 6 bases from V and 4 bases from J, with 13 bases in between. Germline CDR1 reads MNHEY; CDR2 reads SMNVEV (reference sequence). Here the CDR3 reads CASRERERYEQYF. Here the CDR3 DNA reads TGTGCCAGCAGAGAACGGGAGAGGTACGAGCAGTACTTC.

The rearrangement uses TRBV7-3 and TRBJ2-1; TRBD1 aligns across 7 bases. This CDR3 contains 14 residues. V was clipped by 5 bases and J by 2 bases; unmatched bases: 3. Germline CDR1 reads SGHTA; CDR2 reads FQGTGA. Written as DNA, the CDR3 is TGTGCCAGCAGCCCTCAGGGGGCCTACAATGAGCAGTTCTTC. Translation gives CASSPQGAYNEQFF.

This clone was observed once. The chain uses TRBV12-5 and TRBJ1-1; TRBD1 matches at 8 bases. The CDR3 length is 12 residues. Germline V lookup: CDR1 LGHNT, CDR2 FRNRAP. Trimming took 6 bases from V and 4 from J; bases not matched to a gene: 1. Written as DNA, the CDR3 is TGTGCTAGTGGACAGGGGGGCACTGAAGCTTTCTTT. This gives the protein CASGQGGTEAFF.

DNA for the CDR3: TGTGCCAGCAGCAAGGACAGGGGGATTAACTATGGCTACACCTTC. It yields the protein CASSKDRGINYGYTF. The V call is TRBV2, the J call TRBJ1-2, with TRBD1 matching over 10 bases. CDR1 is SNHLY and CDR2 is FYNNEI in the germline V gene. The CDR3 runs to 15 residues. V was pared by 6 bases and J by 1 base, with 5 bases of the junction left unmatched.

This rearrangement joins TRBV11-2 to TRBJ1-1; TRBD1 is a possible D gene (6 bases). Germline CDR1 is SGHAT and CDR2 is FQNNGV. This CDR3 contains 15 residues. V lost 5 bases, J lost 0 bases, and 13 bases lay in between. The CDR3 is CASSAEQGMNTEAFF. The CDR3 DNA follows: TGTGCCAGCAGCGCAGAACAGGGCATGAACACTGAAGCTTTCTTT.

The rearrangement links TRBV11-2 to TRBJ2-2; 13 bases map to TRBD2. This CDR3 has 18 residues. With V trimmed by 3 bases and J by 4 bases, 8 bases remained unmatched. From germline, CDR1 is SGHAT and CDR2 FQNNGV. The CDR3 protein is CASSFLLGLAGATGELFF. The CDR3 nucleotides read TGTGCCAGCAGCTTCCTCCTCGGACTAGCGGGAGCCACCGGGGAGCTGTTTTTT.

This chain uses TRBV7-9 with TRBJ1-2; no definite D call. V gave up 0 bases and J gave up 7 bases, with 6 bases separating them. Germline CDR1 SEHNR, CDR2 FQNEAQ (reference sequence). The CDR3 loop spans 12 amino acids. The CDR3 is CASSLARGGYTF. DNA for the CDR3: TGTGCCAGCAGCTTAGCGCGCGGTGGCTACACCTTC.

This chain uses TRBV4-3 with TRBJ1-4, with 8 bases fitting TRBD1. Germline loops: CDR1 LGHNA, CDR2 YSLEER. There are 16 residues in the CDR3. V dropped 0 bases and J dropped 5; count of bases not matched to a gene: 5. The CDR3 here is CASSQESRQGNEKLFF. The CDR3 DNA is TGCGCCAGCAGCCAAGAATCGAGACAGGGGAATGAAAAACTGTTTTTT.

This clone was seen more than once but under ten times. The rearrangement links TRBV9 to TRBJ1-5; TRBD1 might be the D (5 bases). There are 15 residues in the CDR3. Germline V CDR1 and CDR2: SGDLS, YYNGEE. Trimming took off 2 bases at V and 5 bases at J, with 14 bases between the two ends. The DNA of the CDR3 is TGTGCCAGCAGCGTTTTTGGGGGGGAAGATCAGCCCCAGCATTTT. Amino acid sequence: CASSVFGGEDQPQHF.

The rearrangement joins TRBV6-4 to TRBJ2-1; 7 bases line up with TRBD1. V gave up 3 bases and J gave up 5 bases; unmatched junction bases: 10. Looked up from germline, CDR1 is MRHNA and CDR2 is SNTAGT. The CDR3 sequence is 16 residues long. CDR3: CASSEGPGQSHNEQFF. In DNA, the CDR3 is TGTGCCAGCAGTGAAGGGCCGGGACAGAGTCACAATGAGCAGTTCTTC.

The gene calls are TRBV5-1 and TRBJ2-1; 9 nucleotides align to TRBD2. The CDR3 contains 13 residues. Germline V gene sequence: CDR1 SGHRS, CDR2 YFSETQ. V was clipped by 3 bases and J by 11 bases; unmatched bases: 6. The CDR3, as DNA: TGCGCCAGCAGCTCCGGGGGGACTAGCAAGCAGTTCTTC. It is translated as CASSSGGTSKQFF.

The J gene is TRBJ2-1, the V gene TRBV29-1; D is perhaps TRBD2 (5 bases). The germline gives CDR1 SQVTM, CDR2 ANQGSEA. Trimming took off 7 bases at V and 7 bases at J, with 14 bases between the two ends. The CDR3 has 12 residues. This CDR3 is CSERARSNEQFF. The CDR3 coding sequence is TGCAGCGAGAGGGCCAGGAGTAATGAGCAGTTCTTC.

The rearrangement uses TRBV5-1 and TRBJ2-5; D uncertain. Germline values: CDR1 SGHRS, CDR2 YFSETQ. Trimming stripped 0 bases from V and 3 bases from J, with 9 bases between. This CDR3 has 14 amino acids. The CDR3 DNA follows: TGCGCCAGCAGCTTGGATTCAGGTGAAGAGACCCAGTACTTC. Translating gives CASSLDSGEETQYF.

The rearrangement uses TRBV3-1 (or the pseudogene TRBV3-2) and TRBJ2-7; TRBD2 aligns across 8 bases. The junction had 7 bases not matched to a gene; V was cut back by 6 bases and J by 3 bases. There are 14 residues in the CDR3. The germline gives CDR1 LGHDT, CDR2 YNNKEL (reference sequence). CDR3 region: CASSRTSPNYEQYF. In nucleotides, the CDR3 is TGTGCCAGCAGTAGGACTAGCCCGAACTACGAGCAGTACTTC.

This clone was observed many times. The chain combines TRBV7-9 with TRBJ2-5; 7 bases match TRBD1. The CDR3 spans 16 residues. Germline values: CDR1 SEHNR, CDR2 FQNEAQ (reference sequence). Losses at the gene ends were 1 base for V and 3 bases for J; bases not matched to a gene: 8. The CDR3 region has the DNA TGTGCCAGCAGCTTAGGGTTGGCTCAGGGGGAAGAGACCCAGTACTTC. Its translation: CASSLGLAQGEETQYF.

The chain links TRBV7-9 to TRBJ1-6, with 7 bases lining up with TRBD1. Losses at the gene ends were 6 bases for V and 7 bases for J; bases not matched to a gene: 12. CDR3 size: 16 residues. Germline V CDR1 and CDR2: SEHNR, FQNEAQ (reference sequence). The CDR3 region is CASRLSSTGANSPLHF. CDR3 in DNA: TGTGCCAGCAGGCTTAGTTCTACAGGGGCAAATTCACCCCTCCACTTT.

This clone was seen only a few times. The chain carries TRBV28 and TRBJ1-3; D possibly corresponds to TRBD1 (6 bases). Trimming took 7 bases from V and 7 from J, leaving 11 bases between them. Germline CDR1 and CDR2: MDHEN and SYDVKM. The CDR3 contains 12 residues. This chain's CDR3 is CASTTGGNTIYF. CDR3 DNA: TGTGCCAGCACCACGGGGGGCAACACCATATATTTT.

The rearrangement uses TRBV18 and TRBJ2-6, with D possibly TRBD1 on 5 matching bases. This CDR3 contains 19 residues. The V gene's germline CDR1 is KGHSH and CDR2 LQKENI. The V gene lost 2 bases and the J gene lost 0 bases, with 17 bases spanning the gap. CDR3 residues: CASSPTGRAEGSGANVLTF. CDR3 bases: TGTGCCAGCTCACCAACGGGCAGGGCAGAAGGCTCTGGGGCCAACGTCCTGACTTTC.

The chain links TRBV27 to TRBJ2-7; maybe TRBD1 (6 bases). This CDR3 is built from 14 residues. Looked up from germline, CDR1 is MNHEY and CDR2 is SMNVEV (reference sequence). The germline V and J ends were trimmed by 6 bases and 2 bases, with 14 bases remaining between them. The CDR3 region is CASRPPQGTYEQYF. The CDR3 bases are TGTGCCAGCAGGCCACCACAGGGAACCTACGAGCAGTACTTC.